A selection of T cell receptor beta chains follows, all from one sample in a study of T cell changes during pregnancy in multiple sclerosis. Sequenced by immunoSEQ multiplex PCR; TCRdb stores in-frame clones only, minus some. This table holds 50,000 or so clones, about 90% found once. The specimen was CD4+ T cells from peripheral blood mononuclear cells, collected after pregnancy. These TCRs come from a female donor in good health, enrolled as a control in a pregnancy study. Both conserved end residues are part of each CDR3. D genes are given only for firm matches. Only some rows state a clone size, as once, few, many or a class for expanded clones.

j_call: TRBJ2-5; v_call: TRBV7-8; clone_size: .; d_call: .; cdr3_nt: TGTGCCAGCAGCTTAGTGACAATACAAGAGACCCAGTACTTC; cdr3_aa: CASSLVTIQETQYF
j_call: TRBJ2-3; v_call: TRBV5-4; clone_size: .; d_call: .; cdr3_nt: TGTGCCAGCAGCTATATCTACAGGGCTCGGGGCACAGATACGCAGTATTTT; cdr3_aa: CASSYIYRARGTDTQYF
j_call: TRBJ2-1; v_call: TRBV9; clone_size: .; d_call: TRBD1; cdr3_nt: TGTGCCAGCAGCGGGAGGGACAGGGTAGACAATGAGCAGTTCTTC; cdr3_aa: CASSGRDRVDNEQFF
j_call: TRBJ1-1; v_call: TRBV5-1; clone_size: .; d_call: .; cdr3_nt: TGCGCCAGCAGGTGGCGGCAGGGCACTGAAGCTTTCTTT; cdr3_aa: CASRWRQGTEAFF
j_call: TRBJ1-4; v_call: TRBV2; clone_size: .; d_call: TRBD1; cdr3_nt: TGTGCCAGCAGTGGAGAGACAGGGGGCGCATACGGAAAACTGTTTTTT; cdr3_aa: CASSGETGGAYGKLFF
j_call: TRBJ2-7; v_call: TRBV20-1; clone_size: .; d_call: .; cdr3_nt: TGCAGTGCGCACCGGGGAGACGAGCAGTACTTC; cdr3_aa: CSAHRGDEQYF
j_call: TRBJ2-3; v_call: TRBV6-5; clone_size: few; d_call: .; cdr3_nt: TGTGCCAGCAGGACGAGACTAGATACGCAGTATTTT; cdr3_aa: CASRTRLDTQYF
j_call: TRBJ1-6; v_call: TRBV6-6; clone_size: once; d_call: .; cdr3_nt: TGTGCCAGCAGCAGGGGACGGGATTCACCCCTCCACTTT; cdr3_aa: CASSRGRDSPLHF
j_call: TRBJ2-3; v_call: TRBV7-2; clone_size: once; d_call: .; cdr3_nt: TGTGCCAGCAGCCTAGGGGGGGGGCGCTCAGATACGCAGTATTTT; cdr3_aa: CASSLGGGRSDTQYF
j_call: TRBJ1-5; v_call: TRBV15; clone_size: .; d_call: .; cdr3_nt: TGTGCCACCAGCCCCGGGGCGGGGGACAATCAGCCCCAGCATTTT; cdr3_aa: CATSPGAGDNQPQHF
j_call: TRBJ2-3; v_call: TRBV11-3; clone_size: .; d_call: .; cdr3_nt: TGTGCCAGCAGCGTGACTCAGAGCAGAGATACGCAGTATTTT; cdr3_aa: CASSVTQSRDTQYF
j_call: TRBJ2-5; v_call: TRBV20-1; clone_size: .; d_call: .; cdr3_nt: TGCAGTGCTAGATATGAGACCCAGTACTTC; cdr3_aa: CSARYETQYF
j_call: TRBJ2-3; v_call: TRBV6-5; clone_size: .; d_call: .; cdr3_nt: TGTGCCAGCAGTTACTCTGGCAGCACAGATACGCAGTATTTT; cdr3_aa: CASSYSGSTDTQYF
j_call: TRBJ2-3; v_call: TRBV9; clone_size: .; d_call: TRBD2; cdr3_nt: TGTGCCAGCAGCTCGACTAGCGGGCGGACCACGGATACGCAGTATTTT; cdr3_aa: CASSSTSGRTTDTQYF
j_call: TRBJ1-1; v_call: TRBV30; clone_size: .; d_call: .; cdr3_nt: TGTGCCTGGAGCCCAATGGCGAACACTGAAGCTTTCTTT; cdr3_aa: CAWSPMANTEAFF
j_call: TRBJ1-2; v_call: TRBV6-1; clone_size: medium-sized; d_call: TRBD1; cdr3_nt: TGTGCCAGCAGTGATCGTTGGACAGGGGATGGCTACACCTTC; cdr3_aa: CASSDRWTGDGYTF
j_call: TRBJ1-3; v_call: TRBV30; clone_size: .; d_call: .; cdr3_nt: TGTGCCTGGAGTGTCGGGGGGACTGGAAACACCATATATTTT; cdr3_aa: CAWSVGGTGNTIYF
j_call: TRBJ1-2; v_call: TRBV30; clone_size: few; d_call: .; cdr3_nt: TGTGCCTGGAGTAGGGGATCCTATGGCTACACCTTC; cdr3_aa: CAWSRGSYGYTF
j_call: TRBJ2-1; v_call: TRBV9; clone_size: .; d_call: TRBD2; cdr3_nt: TGTGCCAGCAGCGTAGCGAGGGCTAGCGGGGCAAATGAGCAGTTCTTC; cdr3_aa: CASSVARASGANEQFF
j_call: TRBJ1-1; v_call: TRBV5-6; clone_size: .; d_call: .; cdr3_nt: TGTGCCAGCAGCTTGCCCCTTGGGCCGGCTTTCTTT; cdr3_aa: CASSLPLGPAFF
j_call: TRBJ2-1; v_call: TRBV5-1; clone_size: .; d_call: TRBD2; cdr3_nt: TGCGCCAGCAGTTTTAGCGGGGCGTCCTACAATGAGCAGTTCTTC; cdr3_aa: CASSFSGASYNEQFF
j_call: TRBJ2-5; v_call: TRBV7-2; clone_size: .; d_call: .; cdr3_nt: TGTGCCAGCACCCGAGGAGAGACCCAGTACTTC; cdr3_aa: CASTRGETQYF
j_call: TRBJ1-5; v_call: TRBV2; clone_size: .; d_call: .; cdr3_nt: TGTGCCAGCATGCACGGGGTCCTGAGGCAGCCCCAGCATTTT; cdr3_aa: CASMHGVLRQPQHF
j_call: TRBJ2-5; v_call: TRBV7-2; clone_size: .; d_call: .; cdr3_nt: TGTGCCAGCAGCTTACGGGGATTTGCGGAGACCCAGTACTTC; cdr3_aa: CASSLRGFAETQYF
j_call: TRBJ2-2; v_call: TRBV5-4; clone_size: .; d_call: TRBD1; cdr3_nt: TGTGCCAGCAGCTTGGGACAGGGAGAGAACACCGGGGAGCTGTTTTTT; cdr3_aa: CASSLGQGENTGELFF
j_call: TRBJ2-7; v_call: TRBV11-3; clone_size: .; d_call: .; cdr3_nt: TGTGCCAGCAGCTTAGACCCCGGACAGCGATACTTC; cdr3_aa: CASSLDPGQRYF
j_call: TRBJ2-1; v_call: TRBV5-1; clone_size: .; d_call: .; cdr3_nt: TGCGCCAGCAGCCTCTGGGTGGACTCCATCTACAATGAGCAGTTCTTC; cdr3_aa: CASSLWVDSIYNEQFF
j_call: TRBJ1-1; v_call: TRBV5-5; clone_size: .; d_call: .; cdr3_nt: TGTGCCAGCAGCTTGTTTACAGGGATTCGAGAAACTGAAGCTTTCTTT; cdr3_aa: CASSLFTGIRETEAFF
j_call: TRBJ1-2; v_call: TRBV7-3; clone_size: .; d_call: .; cdr3_nt: TGTGCCAGCAGCTCCCAGGGCCATGGCTACACCTTC; cdr3_aa: CASSSQGHGYTF
j_call: TRBJ1-6; v_call: TRBV7-2; clone_size: .; d_call: TRBD1; cdr3_nt: TGTGCCAGCAGCCAACCCGGGACAGGGGGTTCACCCCTCCACTTT; cdr3_aa: CASSQPGTGGSPLHF
j_call: TRBJ1-4; v_call: TRBV7-2; clone_size: .; d_call: TRBD1; cdr3_nt: TGTGCCAGCAGCGAGGGGACAGGGGGCAGTGAAAAACTGTTTTTT; cdr3_aa: CASSEGTGGSEKLFF
j_call: TRBJ1-1; v_call: TRBV14; clone_size: .; d_call: TRBD1; cdr3_nt: TGTGCCAGCAGCCAAGATCTTTGGAGAACAGGGGGTAGAGTAACTGAAGCTTTCTTT; cdr3_aa: CASSQDLWRTGGRVTEAFF
j_call: TRBJ2-3; v_call: TRBV18; clone_size: .; d_call: TRBD2; cdr3_nt: TGTGCCAGCTCACCACGCCAGCGGGGGAGCACAGATACGCAGTATTTT; cdr3_aa: CASSPRQRGSTDTQYF
j_call: TRBJ1-1; v_call: TRBV19; clone_size: .; d_call: .; cdr3_nt: TGTGCCAGTATCGAACCCTCAGAGAACACTGAAGCTTTCTTT; cdr3_aa: CASIEPSENTEAFF
j_call: TRBJ2-1; v_call: TRBV10-2; clone_size: once; d_call: TRBD1; cdr3_nt: TGCGCCAGCGGTCGGACAGGGGCTAGCTCTGAGCAGTTCTTC; cdr3_aa: CASGRTGASSEQFF
j_call: TRBJ1-3; v_call: TRBV6-6; clone_size: .; d_call: TRBD1; cdr3_nt: TGTGCCAGCAGTGAGGACAGGGACTCTGGAAACACCATATATTTT; cdr3_aa: CASSEDRDSGNTIYF
j_call: TRBJ1-4; v_call: TRBV27; clone_size: .; d_call: .; cdr3_nt: TGTGCCAGCAGTTTATGGCGAGGAGGGGCCGAAAAACTGTTTTTT; cdr3_aa: CASSLWRGGAEKLFF
j_call: TRBJ2-5; v_call: TRBV5-4; clone_size: .; d_call: TRBD2; cdr3_nt: TGTGCCAGCAGCGTCCAGAGCGGGGAAAGGGAGACCCAGTACTTC; cdr3_aa: CASSVQSGERETQYF
j_call: TRBJ1-1; v_call: TRBV4-3; clone_size: once; d_call: .; cdr3_nt: TGCGCCAGCAGCCAGGGCCCTGGGCAGGGCCACACTGAAGCTTTCTTT; cdr3_aa: CASSQGPGQGHTEAFF
j_call: TRBJ1-2; v_call: TRBV4-1; clone_size: .; d_call: .; cdr3_nt: TGCGCCAGCAGCCAGGGATGGGGGGAACCAGCTGGCTACACCTTC; cdr3_aa: CASSQGWGEPAGYTF
j_call: TRBJ2-3; v_call: TRBV19; clone_size: .; d_call: TRBD2; cdr3_nt: TGTGCCAGTAGTATAGATCAGGCTAGCGGGGCTTATAGCACAGATACGCAGTATTTT; cdr3_aa: CASSIDQASGAYSTDTQYF
j_call: TRBJ2-5; v_call: TRBV5-4; clone_size: .; d_call: .; cdr3_nt: TGTGCCAGCAGCTTGATTGGCCCGTACCAAGAGACCCAGTACTTC; cdr3_aa: CASSLIGPYQETQYF
j_call: TRBJ2-2; v_call: TRBV18; clone_size: .; d_call: TRBD1; cdr3_nt: TGTGCCAGCTCACCACCGCCGGGACAGGGATACACCGGGGAGCTGTTTTTT; cdr3_aa: CASSPPPGQGYTGELFF
j_call: TRBJ1-5; v_call: TRBV19; clone_size: .; d_call: TRBD1; cdr3_nt: TGTGCCAGTAGTCGACTAACAACAGGGGATAATCAGCCCCAGCATTTT; cdr3_aa: CASSRLTTGDNQPQHF
j_call: TRBJ1-4; v_call: TRBV2; clone_size: .; d_call: .; cdr3_nt: TGTGCCAGCAACTCCCAAAAAGGGGTAAAACTGTTTTTT; cdr3_aa: CASNSQKGVKLFF
j_call: TRBJ2-6; v_call: TRBV5-1; clone_size: .; d_call: TRBD1; cdr3_nt: TGCGCCAGCAGAACACCGGGACAGTTAATCTCTGGGGCCAACGTCCTGACTTTC; cdr3_aa: CASRTPGQLISGANVLTF
j_call: TRBJ1-2; v_call: TRBV5-8; clone_size: .; d_call: TRBD1; cdr3_nt: TGTGCCAGCACGGTGAACTATGGACAGGCGGACTATGGCTACACCTTC; cdr3_aa: CASTVNYGQADYGYTF
j_call: TRBJ1-2; v_call: TRBV7-2; clone_size: .; d_call: TRBD1; cdr3_nt: TGTGCCAGCAGCACGGACAGGGGAAAATATGGCTACACCTTC; cdr3_aa: CASSTDRGKYGYTF
j_call: TRBJ1-5; v_call: TRBV5-1; clone_size: once; d_call: TRBD1; cdr3_nt: TGCGCCAGCAGCCTCTATCCCGGGACAGGGGAAAATCAGCCCCAGCATTTT; cdr3_aa: CASSLYPGTGENQPQHF
j_call: TRBJ2-3; v_call: TRBV27; clone_size: .; d_call: TRBD2; cdr3_nt: TGTGCCAGCAGTCCCAGACTAGCGGGGGGTCAGTGGAGTACGTATTTT; cdr3_aa: CASSPRLAGGQWSTYF
j_call: TRBJ2-7; v_call: TRBV5-4; clone_size: .; d_call: .; cdr3_nt: TGTGCCAGCAGCTTAGGCGGTTATGGAACCTACGAGCAGTACTTC; cdr3_aa: CASSLGGYGTYEQYF
j_call: TRBJ1-1; v_call: TRBV5-4; clone_size: .; d_call: .; cdr3_nt: TGTGCCAGCAGCTTGGACCGGGTTACGAACACTGAAGCTTTCTTT; cdr3_aa: CASSLDRVTNTEAFF
j_call: TRBJ2-1; v_call: TRBV19; clone_size: once; d_call: TRBD1; cdr3_nt: TGTGCCAGTAGTAGGGTCAGGGGGCATAAAGGACGCTACAATGAGCAGTTCTTC; cdr3_aa: CASSRVRGHKGRYNEQFF
j_call: TRBJ1-5; v_call: TRBV5-6; clone_size: once; d_call: .; cdr3_nt: TGTGCCAGCAGCTTTCGGGGGAGGAGCAATCAGCCCCAGCATTTT; cdr3_aa: CASSFRGRSNQPQHF
j_call: TRBJ1-4; v_call: TRBV18; clone_size: .; d_call: .; cdr3_nt: TGTGCCAGCTCACCTGGGGCCATGGAAAAACTGTTTTTT; cdr3_aa: CASSPGAMEKLFF
j_call: TRBJ2-6; v_call: TRBV2; clone_size: .; d_call: .; cdr3_nt: TGTGCCAGCACTGAGGGAGGATCTTACGGGGCCAACGTCCTGACTTTC; cdr3_aa: CASTEGGSYGANVLTF
j_call: TRBJ1-1; v_call: TRBV5-1; clone_size: .; d_call: TRBD1; cdr3_nt: TGCGCCAGCAGCTTGGAAGGGGGCTATCAGAACACTGAAGCTTTCTTT; cdr3_aa: CASSLEGGYQNTEAFF
j_call: TRBJ2-6; v_call: TRBV11-1; clone_size: .; d_call: .; cdr3_nt: TGTGCCAGCAGCCCAGCACTAGGTTCTGGGGCCAACGTCCTGACTTTC; cdr3_aa: CASSPALGSGANVLTF
j_call: TRBJ2-3; v_call: TRBV2; clone_size: .; d_call: TRBD1; cdr3_nt: TGTGCCAGCAGCGGGACAGGGGGGACAGATACGCAGTATTTT; cdr3_aa: CASSGTGGTDTQYF